Following are 15 T cell receptor beta chains from one sample sequenced in a study of T cells in localized non-small cell lung cancer. Some clones are missing from TCRdb's copy, which holds only in-frame ones; the method was immunoSEQ multiplex PCR. The table has about 43,000 clones, roughly 91% seen once. Sequenced material: PBMCs, taken before any cancer treatment. The origin of the receptors is a woman aged 35 to 70 with stage II lung adenocarcinoma.

The CDR3 loop is CASTGAGAGELFF. The CDR3 DNA sequence: TGTGCCAGCACCGGCGCGGGAGCCGGGGAGCTGTTTTTT. The chain joins TRBV6-6 to TRBJ2-2; TRBD2 aligns across 7 bases. With 7 bases clipped from V and 6 bases from J, the junction kept 5 bases outside the gene matches. The germline CDR1 and CDR2 sequences are MNHNY and SVGAGI (reference sequence). The CDR3 has 13 amino acids.

The chain uses TRBV5-1 and TRBJ2-7, with D tentatively TRBD2 (6 bases). The germline CDR1 and CDR2 sequences are SGHRS and YFSETQ. The CDR3 covers 15 residues. V was cut by 4 bases and J by 6 bases, with 20 bases left in between. The CDR3 nucleotides are TGCGCCAGCAGCCTCGCGGAGGGCCCTCCGACCGAGCAGTACTTC. It yields the protein CASSLAEGPPTEQYF.

The gene calls are TRBV5-6 and TRBJ1-1; D ambiguous. V lost 4 bases and J 4 bases, leaving 5 bases between the germline ends. This CDR3 is built from 11 residues. The germline CDR1 and CDR2 sequences are SGHDT and YYEEEE. The DNA for the CDR3 is TGTGCCAGCAGCCGTGTCACTGAAGCTTTCTTT. It codes for CASSRVTEAFF.

The rearrangement uses TRBV28 and TRBJ1-2; the D is unclear. Germline-derived CDR1 and CDR2 are MDHEN and SYDVKM. There are 13 residues in the CDR3. The germline V and J ends were trimmed by 5 bases and 4 bases, with 11 bases remaining between them. The CDR3 here is CASSPKGPYGYTF. In DNA, the CDR3 is TGTGCCAGCAGTCCCAAGGGCCCCTATGGCTACACCTTC.

The V and J genes are TRBV28 and TRBJ1-4, with D maybe TRBD1 (5 bases). The CDR3 consists of 15 residues. Trimming shortened V by 3 bases and J by 1 base, and 9 bases separated the two germline ends. The germline CDR1 and CDR2 sequences are MDHEN and SYDVKM. In DNA form, the CDR3 reads TGTGCCAGCAGTTTCTTTAGGGGAACTAATGAAAAACTGTTTTTT. Encoded protein: CASSFFRGTNEKLFF.

The chain employs TRBV19 and TRBJ2-1; unclear D gene. The CDR3 length is 13 residues. Germline assignment: CDR1 LNHDA and CDR2 SQIVND (reference sequence). The ends were cut back, 3 bases at V and 5 bases at J, with 8 bases in the middle. CDR3 DNA sequence: TGTGCCAGTAGTATCATTCGGAACAATGAGCAGTTCTTC. It translates to CASSIIRNNEQFF.

The J gene is TRBJ1-1, the V gene TRBV5-1, with D possibly matching TRBD1 (6 bases). The V gene lost 6 bases and the J gene lost 1 base, with 16 bases spanning the gap. The CDR3 contains 15 residues. CDR1 and CDR2 from the germline V gene are SGHRS and YFSETQ. The CDR3 spells CASNINGQTNTEAFF. The CDR3 DNA is TGCGCCAGCAACATCAATGGACAGACGAACACTGAAGCTTTCTTT.

The chain carries TRBV5-1 and TRBJ2-5, with D possibly being TRBD1 or TRBD2 (5 bases each). The V and J ends lost 5 bases and 7 bases respectively, with 9 bases between them. CDR1 is SGHRS and CDR2 is YFSETQ in the germline V gene. This CDR3 spans 11 amino acids. The CDR3 bases are TGCGCCAGCAGGGGGGAAGGGACCCAGTACTTC. Translation: CASRGEGTQYF. The whole variable domain, filled in from reference TRBV5-1 and TRBJ2-5, reads KAGVTQTPRYLIKTRGQQVTLSCSPISGHRSVSWYQQTPGQGLQFLFEYFSETQRNKGNFPGRFSGRQFSNSRSEMNVSTLELGDSALYLCASRGEGTQYFGPGTRLLVL.

This clone was detected only once. The chain employs TRBV9 and TRBJ1-1, with 7 bases fitting TRBD1. Germline V CDR1 and CDR2: SGDLS, YYNGEE. This CDR3 comprises 15 residues. Germline trimming cut 4 bases from V and 5 bases from J; bases unmatched to any gene: 11. CDR3 DNA sequence: TGTGCCAGCAGCCTCCTGGGACAGCTTGATACTGAAGCTTTCTTT. Protein: CASSLLGQLDTEAFF. Full variable domain (missing parts from reference TRBV9 and TRBJ1-1): DSGVTQTPKHLITATGQRVTLRCSPRSGDLSVYWYQQSLDQGLQFLIQYYNGEERAKGNILERFSAQQFPDLHSELNLSSLELGDSALYFCASSLLGQLDTEAFFGQGTRLTVV.

The chain combines TRBV7-2 with TRBJ2-5; D uncertain. Germline V gene sequence: CDR1 SGHTA, CDR2 FQGNSA. V lost 4 bases to trimming and J lost 2 bases, with 11 bases between them. The CDR3 loop spans 14 amino acids. Written as DNA, the CDR3 is TGTGCCAGCAGCTCCATCAGGTATCAAGAGACCCAGTACTTC. Translated, it gives CASSSIRYQETQYF. The full variable domain, rest sourced from reference TRBV7-2 and TRBJ2-5, is GAGVSQSPSNKVTEKGKDVELRCDPISGHTALYWYRQSLGQGLEFLIYFQGNSAPDKSGLPSDRFSAERTGGSVSTLTIQRTQQEDSAVYLCASSSIRYQETQYFGPGTRLLVL.

The chain couples TRBV28 to TRBJ1-4, with 8 nucleotides matching TRBD1. The germline CDR1 and CDR2 sequences are MDHEN and SYDVKM. This CDR3 spans 13 amino acids. The V segment lost 6 bases and the J segment 6 bases; nucleotides outside the gene matches: 3. Written as DNA, the CDR3 is TGTGCCAGCAGCTGGACAGGGTATGAAAAACTGTTTTTT. Amino acids: CASSWTGYEKLFF. The full variable domain, rest sourced from reference TRBV28 and TRBJ1-4, is DVKVTQSSRYLVKRTGEKVFLECVQDMDHENMFWYRQDPGLGLRLIYFSYDVKMKEKGDIPEGYSVSREKKERFSLILESASTNQTSMYLCASSWTGYEKLFFGSGTQLSVL.

The genes are TRBV6-1 and TRBJ2-1; D is ambiguous. Trimming took off 8 bases at V and 9 bases at J, with 20 bases between the two ends. CDR3 length: 14 residues. Germline V gene sequence: CDR1 MNHNS, CDR2 SASEGT. In DNA, the CDR3 is TGTGCCAGCTCTGCGCCACGTCCCCTGGGTGAGCAGTTCTTC. Its protein product is CASSAPRPLGEQFF.

This clone has just one count. The rearrangement joins TRBV6-6 to TRBJ1-1, with 7 bases lining up with TRBD1. Per the germline V gene, CDR1 is MNHNY and CDR2 is SVGAGI (reference sequence). The J segment lost 1 base and the V segment lost 5 bases, leaving 7 bases of the junction unmatched. This CDR3 is 15 amino acids long. CDR3 region: CASSTTGQQNTEAFF. The CDR3 DNA reads TGTGCCAGCAGTACGACGGGACAGCAGAACACTGAAGCTTTCTTT.

This rearrangement joins TRBV28 to TRBJ2-7, with D possibly matching TRBD2 (6 bases). The CDR3 covers 13 residues. V lost 7 bases and J 2 bases, leaving 12 bases between the germline ends. Germline loops: CDR1 MDHEN, CDR2 SYDVKM. As DNA, the CDR3 is TGTGCCAGCACGCGGGGCAGTCCCTACGAGCAGTACTTC. The encoded protein is CASTRGSPYEQYF.

This clone was seen once. This chain links TRBV6-5 with TRBJ1-5; possible D gene TRBD1, 6 bases. Germline V lookup: CDR1 MNHEY, CDR2 SVGAGI. This CDR3 is 14 amino acids long. V was trimmed by 0 bases and J by 8 bases, leaving 11 bases between them. The CDR3 loop is CASSYSQGKEPQHF. CDR3 in DNA: TGTGCCAGCAGTTACTCTCAGGGGAAGGAGCCCCAGCATTTT.